This TCR beta chain originates from a study of OX40 agonist ivuxolimab in advanced cancers. Study in general: Patients took ivuxolimab, an agonistic anti-OX40 (CD134) antibody. Among those treated, three patients had partial responses, one with hepatocellular carcinoma and two with cutaneous melanoma.

Measured with immunoSEQ multiplex PCR; TCRdb has only the in-frame clones, and not every one. Here the sample spans 75,000 to 90,000 clones, more than 80% being singletons. This clone was observed once. Germline CDR1 SGHRS, CDR2 YFSETQ. V lost 0 bases, J lost 6 bases, and 8 bases stayed unmatched. The CDR3 extends over 15 amino acids. The TCR originated in an adult with an advanced solid tumor such as melanoma, head and neck, liver or kidney cancer. The starting material was CD4+ or CD8+ T cells sorted from blood, obtained in a trial of the OX40 agonist ivuxolimab. The chain is built from TRBV5-1 and TRBJ2-7; TRBD2 matches at 8 bases. The CDR3 loop is CASSLDTGGPSEQYF. Written as DNA, the CDR3 is TGCGCCAGCAGCTTGGATACGGGAGGGCCAAGCGAGCAGTACTTC.